This TCR beta chain was sequenced during a study of blood T cell repertoires in COVID-19. Study at large: Whether acute or convalescent, the COVID-19 samples came from the United States, Italy and Spain.

The CDR3 is 14 residues long. Trimming pared 7 bases from V and 4 bases from J, leaving 14 bases between. Germline V lookup: CDR1 MNHEY, CDR2 SVGAGI. In the authors' workflow: From reference gene primer amplification, estimates of nucleated cell counts were derived. TCRdb's copy holds only in-frame clones and misses some; the assay was immunoSEQ multiplex PCR. The D gene and trimming were derived from the DNA, and the V and J assignments and clone size from that table. Among roughly 15,000 clones listed, over 80% were seen once. This TCR derives from a man aged 50 or older with active COVID-19. The chain couples TRBV6-5 to TRBJ2-1; possible D gene TRBD2, 5 bases. The sequencing sample was made of peripheral blood. The CDR3 DNA sequence: TGTGCCAGCAAGGTGGCGGGCCTATACAATGAGCAGTTCTTC. It translates to CASKVAGLYNEQFF.